This record covers a single T cell receptor beta chain. The source of the sample is a study of control samples from healthy donors and cancer patients. The repertoire was sequenced with immunoSEQ multiplex PCR; TCRdb's copy has only in-frame clones and lacks some. The sample shows some 120,000 clones, 88% of them seen only once. The TCR originated in a man aged 50 to 59 in good health. Sequenced input: blood.

The CDR3 loop is CASSDRSGALAKNIQYF. The CDR3 DNA reads as TGTGCCAGCTCCGACAGGTCTGGGGCCTTAGCCAAAAACATTCAGTACTTC. The chain recombines TRBV18 with TRBJ2-4; tentatively, D is TRBD1 (6 bases). Germline CDR1 KGHSH, CDR2 LQKENI. V gave up 6 bases and J gave up 0 bases, with 18 bases separating them. CDR3 length equals 17 residues. Complete variable domain (other parts from reference TRBV18 and TRBJ2-4): NAGVMQNPRHLVRRRGQEARLRCSPMKGHSHVYWYRQLPEEGLKFMVYLQKENIIDESGMPKERFSAEFPKEGPSILRIQQVVRGDSAAYFCASSDRSGALAKNIQYFGAGTRLSVL.